The next 26 T cell receptor beta chains were all read from a single sample in a study of T cells expressing NK-cell markers. TCRdb derives one entry per CDR3 protein from the 5' RACE reads, leaving out DNA. This repertoire comprises about 550,000 distinct CDR3 sequences; its ten largest clones make up 3% to 4.5%. The material sequenced was blood T cells: a sorted CD56 or NKG2C T cell subset, CD4+ or CD8+ T cells, or bulk PBMC T cells (not recorded which). These receptors all stem from a man younger than 30 in good health.

The gene calls are TRBV20-1 and TRBJ2-7; TCRdb gives TRBD1 as the D gene, but with no DNA this cannot be confirmed. Germline values: CDR1 DFQATT, CDR2 SNEGSKA (reference sequence). This CDR3 has 18 amino acids. The CDR3 loop is CSASDPGRTSQADYEQYF.

The chain couples TRBV29-1 to TRBJ1-2; the D call of TRBD1 rests on TCRdb alone, since no DNA is present to check it. Germline V gives CDR1 SQVTM, CDR2 ANQGSEA. The CDR3 has 12 amino acids. CDR3 amino acids: CSVLQGVGGYTF.

V gene TRBV10-3 combines with J gene TRBJ2-7; as DNA is missing, the TRBD2 call by TCRdb cannot be tested. Germline V gene data show CDR1 as ENHRY and CDR2 as SYGVKD. The CDR3 sequence is 14 residues long. CDR3 amino acids: CAISTAVSSYEQYF.

The rearrangement joins TRBV7-2 to TRBJ2-7. The CDR3 spans 14 residues. Per germline, CDR1 SGHTA and CDR2 FQGNSA. CDR3: CASSLTPTGYEQYF.

The chain couples TRBV5-5 to TRBJ2-4; TCRdb gives TRBD1 as the D gene, but with no DNA this cannot be confirmed. This CDR3 region has 18 residues. Germline loops: CDR1 SGHKS, CDR2 YYEKEE (reference sequence). The CDR3 region is CASSLVLNRFIAKNIQYF. Complete variable domain (other parts from reference TRBV5-5 and TRBJ2-4): DAGVTQSPTHLIKTRGQQVTLRCSPISGHKSVSWYQQVLGQGPQFIFQYYEKEERGRGNFPDRFSARQFPNYSSELNVNALLLGDSALYLCASSLVLNRFIAKNIQYFGAGTRLSVL.

The chain uses TRBV7-2 and TRBJ2-7; lacking DNA, the TRBD2 call made by TCRdb goes unchecked. Germline-derived CDR1 and CDR2 are SGHTA and FQGNSA. There are 17 residues in the CDR3. The CDR3 protein is CASSLGVSHRSSYEQYF. The entire variable domain, with the rest obtained from reference TRBV7-2 and TRBJ2-7, is as follows: GAGVSQSPSNKVTEKGKDVELRCDPISGHTALYWYRQSLGQGLEFLIYFQGNSAPDKSGLPSDRFSAERTGGSVSTLTIQRTQQEDSAVYLCASSLGVSHRSSYEQYFGPGTRLTVT.

This sequence joins TRBV7-2 and TRBJ2-2. The CDR3 contains 16 residues. Germline V gene data show CDR1 as SGHTA and CDR2 as FQGNSA. CDR3 region: CASSLGLREHTGELFF.

The chain employs TRBV4-3 and TRBJ2-2; TCRdb designates TRBD1, a call that cannot be tested without DNA. This CDR3 spans 16 amino acids. CDR1 is LGHNA and CDR2 is YSLEER in the germline V gene. This chain's CDR3 is CASSQEGTGETGELFF.

The chain uses TRBV12-3 or TRBV12-4 and TRBJ1-5. The CDR3 has 17 residues. CDR3 in amino acids: CASSLDRGGESNQPQHF.

The chain couples TRBV5-5 to TRBJ1-5. This CDR3 contains 16 residues. CDR1 SGHKS and CDR2 YYEKEE come from the germline V gene (reference sequence). CDR3 residues: CASSLSGGNSNQPQHF.

This chain uses TRBV11-2 with TRBJ1-1. The germline gives CDR1 SGHAT, CDR2 FQNNGV. This CDR3 has 13 amino acids. The CDR3 is CASSLVVGPEAFF.

V usage is TRBV7-2 and J usage is TRBJ2-7; checking the TCRdb D call of TRBD2 is not possible without DNA. The CDR3 contains 15 residues. CDR1 and CDR2 (germline): SGHTA, FQGNSA. The CDR3 protein is CASSTGTSGIYEQYF.

This chain uses TRBV30 with TRBJ2-1; there is no DNA to check the TCRdb D call of TRBD2. The CDR3 is made up of 13 amino acids. Germline V lookup: CDR1 GTSNPN, CDR2 SVGIG (reference sequence). The CDR3 spells CAREDSARGEQFF.

V gene TRBV4-1 combines with J gene TRBJ1-1; absent DNA, TCRdb's TRBD1 call cannot be checked. Per the germline V gene, CDR1 is MGHRA and CDR2 is YSYEKL. This CDR3 has 18 amino acids. This CDR3 is CASSQDSRGIGGNTEAFF.

V usage is TRBV7-9 and J usage is TRBJ2-7. The CDR3 is 13 residues long. The V gene's germline CDR1 is SEHNR and CDR2 FQNEAQ (reference sequence). CDR3 protein: CASSLGVAGEQYF.

This sequence joins TRBV5-1 and TRBJ2-2. Germline assignment: CDR1 SGHRS and CDR2 YFSETQ. The CDR3 loop spans 14 amino acids. The CDR3 region is CASSGEGGTGELFF.

The chain is built from TRBV12-3 or TRBV12-4 and TRBJ2-1; TCRdb's D call, TRBD2, is unchecked because there is no DNA. The length of the CDR3 is 15 residues. CDR3 amino acids: CASTEGLAGVNEQFF.

The chain joins TRBV12-3 or TRBV12-4 to TRBJ2-1; TCRdb gives TRBD2 as the D gene, but with no DNA this cannot be confirmed. CDR3 length: 14 residues. The CDR3 sequence is CASSPIAGPVPRFF.

The CDR3 sequence: CASSPRDNQPQHF. V usage is TRBV6-5 and J usage is TRBJ1-5. CDR1 MNHEY and CDR2 SVGAGI come from the germline V gene. The CDR3 spans 13 residues.

The chain combines TRBV13 with TRBJ1-4; absent DNA, TCRdb's TRBD1 call cannot be checked. The CDR3 length is 15 residues. The germline gives CDR1 PRHDT, CDR2 FYEKMQ (reference sequence). The CDR3: CASSSTGTGNEKLFF. Supplemented by reference TRBV13 and TRBJ1-4, the full variable domain reads AAGVIQSPRHLIKEKRETATLKCYPIPRHDTVYWYQQGPGQDPQFLISFYEKMQSDKGSIPDRFSAQQFSDYHSELNMSSLELGDSALYFCASSSTGTGNEKLFFGSGTQLSVL.

The V and J genes are TRBV7-9 and TRBJ2-3; TCRdb designates TRBD2, a call that cannot be tested without DNA. The CDR3 has 16 amino acids. CDR1 is SEHNR and CDR2 is FQNEAQ in the germline V gene (reference sequence). CDR3 residues: CASSSPLAGITDTQYF.

This chain uses TRBV7-8 with TRBJ2-6; TCRdb proposes TRBD1, but this gene call is untestable without DNA. The V gene's germline CDR1 is SGHVS and CDR2 FQNEAQ. The CDR3 runs 18 residues. This CDR3 is CASSALVGGGSGANVLTF.

CDR3 sequence: CASRESYTDTQYF. The chain employs TRBV27 and TRBJ2-3. The CDR3 is made up of 13 amino acids. The germline V gene has CDR1 MNHEY and CDR2 SMNVEV (reference sequence).

The gene calls are TRBV6-2 or TRBV6-3 and TRBJ1-1; TCRdb's assignment of TRBD1 cannot be checked, as there is no DNA. The CDR3 loop spans 12 amino acids. Germline CDR1 reads MNHEY; CDR2 reads SVGEGT. CDR3 residues: CASTGGQYEAFF.

The CDR3 here is CASSRQRESTDTQYF. V is TRBV6-2 or TRBV6-3 and J is TRBJ2-3; TCRdb selects TRBD2, and the lack of DNA leaves this call unchecked. The germline V gene encodes CDR1 MNHEY and CDR2 SVGEGT. This CDR3 has 15 amino acids.

The V call is TRBV29-1, the J call TRBJ2-1; as DNA is missing, the TRBD1 call by TCRdb cannot be tested. Germline V CDR1 and CDR2: SQVTM, ANQGSEA. The length of the CDR3 is 13 residues. CDR3 protein: CSAGLSEDNEQFF.